The rows below give T cell receptor beta chains drawn from one sample of a study of blood T cell repertoires in COVID-19. Using immunoSEQ multiplex PCR, the repertoire was profiled, and TCRdb retains in-frame clones only, with some absent. The sample holds approximately 350,000 clones, more than 80% seen once. Sequencing was done on a sample of PBMCs or T cells enriched from blood (not recorded which). The receptors were gathered from a man between 18 and 29 years old who had recovered from COVID-19. Each CDR3 is given with its conserved first and last residue. D genes are given only for firm matches. Clone size is not always given. Where it is, it says once, few, many or a class for expanded clones.

14	TRBV29-1	TRBD1	-	TRBJ1-1	TGCAGCGTTGTGTGGGACAGGGGGGAAACTGAAGCTTTCTTT	CSVVWDRGETEAFF
16	TRBV4-1	TRBD2	-	TRBJ2-1	TGCGCCAGCAGCCCGGGGGTAGCGGGAGTTCGCAATGAGCAGTTCTTC	CASSPGVAGVRNEQFF
15	TRBV7-9	-	-	TRBJ1-1	TGTGCCAGCAGCTTAATGGGGACTGAGAACACTGAAGCTTTCTTT	CASSLMGTENTEAFF
16	TRBV4-1	-	-	TRBJ1-2	TGCGCCAGCAGCCAATCACGGGCGGGACTGATCTATGGCTACACCTTC	CASSQSRAGLIYGYTF
15	TRBV7-2	TRBD1	-	TRBJ1-2	TGTGCCAGCAGCTTAGCGACAGGGTCATCGAATGGCTACACCTTC	CASSLATGSSNGYTF
19	TRBV7-6	TRBD2	-	TRBJ2-3	TGTGCCAGCAGCCTACGCTCGGGACTAGCGGGGGCTTTCGGAGATACGCAGTATTTT	CASSLRSGLAGAFGDTQYF
16	TRBV5-1	-	-	TRBJ1-2	TGCGCCAGCAGCCTGACACCCCAGACAGTAATCTATGGCTACACCTTC	CASSLTPQTVIYGYTF
14	TRBV19	-	-	TRBJ2-3	TGTGCCAGTAGCTTGAGCGGGAGCACAGATACGCAGTATTTT	CASSLSGSTDTQYF
15	TRBV7-9	TRBD1	-	TRBJ1-2	TGTGCCAGCAGCTCACTAAATGAACCGGGACAGGAGGACACCTTC	CASSSLNEPGQEDTF
16	TRBV7-7	TRBD2	-	TRBJ2-5	TGTGCCAGCAGCCCCACCGGGACTAGCGGTCGAGAGACCCAGTACTTC	CASSPTGTSGRETQYF
15	TRBV27	TRBD1	-	TRBJ2-7	TGTGCCAGCAGTCCATGGACAGGGGGATCCTACGAGCAGTACTTC	CASSPWTGGSYEQYF
18	TRBV7-8	TRBD1	-	TRBJ1-5	TGTGCCAGCAGCTCGACAGGGTGGGGACCGAATAGCAATCAGCCCCAGCATTTT	CASSSTGWGPNSNQPQHF
16	TRBV6-9	TRBD1	-	TRBJ2-3	TGTGCCAGCAGTTACACGGACAGGGCACGCACAGATACGCAGTATTTT	CASSYTDRARTDTQYF
15	TRBV11-1	TRBD1	-	TRBJ2-7	TGTGCCAGCAGCCCCGCGGACAGGGGAGCCTACGAGCAGTACTTC	CASSPADRGAYEQYF
14	TRBV27	-	-	TRBJ1-5	TGTGCCAGCAGCCGAGGGAGAAGCAATCAGCCCCAGCATTTT	CASSRGRSNQPQHF
15	TRBV6-5	TRBD1	-	TRBJ1-2	TGTGCCAGCAACGGCCATCCCGGGACAGGCGAGGGCTACACCTTC	CASNGHPGTGEGYTF
15	TRBV6-1	-	-	TRBJ2-3	TGTGCCAGCAGTGAACGGGGTGGGGGCACAGATACGCAGTATTTT	CASSERGGGTDTQYF
15	TRBV7-9	-	-	TRBJ1-1	TGTGCCAGCAGCCTCGGACAAGGCCTGAACACTGAAGCTTTCTTT	CASSLGQGLNTEAFF
16	TRBV19	TRBD2	once	TRBJ2-1	TGTGCCAGTAGTATAGATCTTAGTTGGACTAGCAGGGAGCAGTTCTTC	CASSIDLSWTSREQFF
11	TRBV6-1	-	-	TRBJ1-2	TGTGCCAGCAGTGAACGCCGGGGCTACACCTTC	CASSERRGYTF
16	TRBV19	-	-	TRBJ1-2	TGTGCCAGTAGTATAACAGCGACAGCCTCGGACTATGGCTACACCTTC	CASSITATASDYGYTF
13	TRBV12-5	TRBD2	-	TRBJ2-1	TGTGCTAGTGGTCCCGGGACTAAACGAGGGCAGTTCTTC	CASGPGTKRGQFF
17	TRBV27	TRBD1	-	TRBJ1-2	TGTGCCAGCAGTTCCGCCCCCCCGGGACAGCAGAACTATGGCTACACCTTC	CASSSAPPGQQNYGYTF
13	TRBV9	-	-	TRBJ1-5	TGTGCCAGCAGCGTAGCCGGGGAACCGCCCCAGCATTTT	CASSVAGEPPQHF
14	TRBV5-8	-	-	TRBJ1-2	TGTGCCAGCAGCTTGCAGGGGATCTTCTATGGCTACACCTTC	CASSLQGIFYGYTF
15	TRBV18	-	once	TRBJ1-2	TGTGCCAGCTCATCCCCAGCAGGGGCGGACTATGGCTACACCTTC	CASSSPAGADYGYTF
18	TRBV11-2	TRBD1	-	TRBJ1-3	TGTGCCAGCAGCCAGATGCTGACAGGGGGCAACTCTGGAAACACCATATATTTT	CASSQMLTGGNSGNTIYF
16	TRBV25-1	-	-	TRBJ2-7	TGTGCCAGCAGTGCTCTCACAGGGCCGAAAATCTACGAGCAGTACTTC	CASSALTGPKIYEQYF
14	TRBV15	-	-	TRBJ1-5	TGTGCCACCAGCAGACGGGTGGGCAATCAGCCCCAGCATTTT	CATSRRVGNQPQHF
12	TRBV18	-	-	TRBJ2-5	TGTGCCAGCTCCAAGGAGGGAGAGACCCAGTACTTC	CASSKEGETQYF
13	TRBV6-5	TRBD1	-	TRBJ1-2	TGTGCCAGCAGTTACTTACAGGGGTTTGGCTACACCTTC	CASSYLQGFGYTF
19	TRBV2	TRBD2	-	TRBJ2-1	TGTGCCAGCAGTGCACGACTAGCGGGGGGGCCCTCCGACTACAATGAGCAGTTCTTC	CASSARLAGGPSDYNEQFF